A selection of T cell receptor beta chains follows, all from one sample in a study of cytomegalovirus exposure and HLA in healthy donors. Clones were read by immunoSEQ multiplex PCR, and TCRdb kept only the in-frame ones, dropping some. The profile shows around 150,000 clones, 80% to 90% of them singletons. Sequencing input: PBMCs. The receptors were gathered from a woman under 30 in good health and CMV-seronegative. Each CDR3 is given without its conserved first and last residue.

j_gene: TRBJ2-1; v_gene: TRBV6-5; CDR3aa: ASSSGPTYNEQF
j_gene: TRBJ1-6; v_gene: TRBV5-1; CDR3aa: ASSPDRGDINSPLH
j_gene: TRBJ2-7; v_gene: TRBV14; CDR3aa: ASSQDWEVYEQY
j_gene: TRBJ1-1; v_gene: TRBV11-2; CDR3aa: ASSLARWDMNTEAF
j_gene: TRBJ2-3; v_gene: TRBV5-4; CDR3aa: ASTLRTSGGSADTQY
j_gene: TRBJ2-5; v_gene: TRBV9; CDR3aa: ASSPSTGARETQY
j_gene: TRBJ2-1; v_gene: TRBV4-1; CDR3aa: ASSQVSPLAANNEQF
j_gene: TRBJ2-2; v_gene: TRBV15; CDR3aa: ATSRLTGYTGELF
j_gene: TRBJ1-6; v_gene: TRBV12-5; CDR3aa: ASGLTQGQGQTSPLH
j_gene: TRBJ1-1; v_gene: TRBV7-9; CDR3aa: ASRAGEYTEAF
j_gene: TRBJ1-2; v_gene: TRBV9; CDR3aa: ASSAIGRKEPNYGYT
j_gene: TRBJ1-6; v_gene: TRBV2; CDR3aa: ASKVAGASYNSPLH
j_gene: TRBJ1-1; v_gene: TRBV6-1; CDR3aa: ASSLSEGEVPEAF
j_gene: TRBJ1-1; v_gene: TRBV5-5; CDR3aa: ASSLRTGGTEAF
j_gene: TRBJ2-5; v_gene: TRBV28; CDR3aa: ASSLSMFQETQY
j_gene: TRBJ1-2; v_gene: TRBV27; CDR3aa: ASSLIGGTGYGYT
j_gene: TRBJ2-1; v_gene: TRBV10-2; CDR3aa: ASRVAGSSYNEQF
j_gene: TRBJ2-7; v_gene: TRBV18; CDR3aa: ASSPIWAAGAVQY
j_gene: TRBJ2-2; v_gene: TRBV4-1; CDR3aa: ASSQVSSMNTGELF
j_gene: TRBJ2-1; v_gene: TRBV2; CDR3aa: ASSDREKASGRSMMDEQF
j_gene: TRBJ1-5; v_gene: TRBV19; CDR3aa: ASNPAGVQPQH
j_gene: TRBJ2-7; v_gene: TRBV6-1; CDR3aa: ASSEQGQGLEQY
j_gene: TRBJ1-4; v_gene: TRBV2; CDR3aa: ASSRQDLNEKLF
j_gene: TRBJ1-3; v_gene: TRBV19; CDR3aa: ASIPRQGALPDTIY
j_gene: TRBJ2-7; v_gene: TRBV6-5; CDR3aa: ASSLRTGEDEQY
j_gene: TRBJ2-3; v_gene: TRBV11-1; CDR3aa: ASSGGTGAFTDTQY
j_gene: TRBJ1-1; v_gene: TRBV14; CDR3aa: ASSQDGTGPNTEAF
j_gene: .; v_gene: TRBV5-1; CDR3aa: ASSPGTGGLEQY
j_gene: TRBJ1-1; v_gene: TRBV28; CDR3aa: ASSLGGAWNTEAF
j_gene: TRBJ2-7; v_gene: TRBV10-1; CDR3aa: ASSESAQRFSYEQY
j_gene: TRBJ2-2; v_gene: TRBV10-2; CDR3aa: ASTQVANTGELF
j_gene: TRBJ2-1; v_gene: TRBV27; CDR3aa: ASSLSVGEQF
j_gene: TRBJ2-2; v_gene: TRBV5-6; CDR3aa: ASSLLGLAGFGELF
j_gene: TRBJ1-5; v_gene: TRBV4-1; CDR3aa: ASSQDSGAPYQPQH
j_gene: TRBJ2-6; v_gene: TRBV7-9; CDR3aa: ASSLGGGGAGANVLT
j_gene: TRBJ2-5; v_gene: TRBV13; CDR3aa: ASSSRVGETQY
j_gene: TRBJ2-7; v_gene: TRBV28; CDR3aa: ASEGGYLGQY
j_gene: TRBJ2-3; v_gene: TRBV27; CDR3aa: ASSLLPGGASDTQY
j_gene: TRBJ2-7; v_gene: TRBV10-3; CDR3aa: AISESLGQGKPYEQY
j_gene: TRBJ1-1; v_gene: TRBV29-1; CDR3aa: SVGQMNTEAF
j_gene: TRBJ2-5; v_gene: TRBV5-1; CDR3aa: ASSPDSKETQY
j_gene: TRBJ1-5; v_gene: TRBV5-1; CDR3aa: ASSLAPDRSQGAQH
j_gene: TRBJ2-7; v_gene: TRBV7-9; CDR3aa: ASSLDTVYEQY
j_gene: TRBJ2-1; v_gene: TRBV6-6; CDR3aa: ASSPGVYNEQF
j_gene: TRBJ1-6; v_gene: TRBV18; CDR3aa: ASSPRDRNSPLH